The 15 T cell receptor beta chains in this list originate from one sample, sequenced in a study of T cell changes during pregnancy in multiple sclerosis. TCRdb's table, derived via immunoSEQ multiplex PCR, lists solely in-frame clones and lacks some. The sample carries about 40,000 clones, 90% recorded once. Sample: CD4+ T cells from peripheral blood mononuclear cells, taken in the third trimester of pregnancy. Receptors originate from a female donor with multiple sclerosis, enrolled in a pregnancy study.

The rearrangement uses TRBV7-9 and TRBJ1-1; 7 nucleotides match TRBD1. The CDR3 spans 14 residues. Germline values: CDR1 SEHNR, CDR2 FQNEAQ (reference sequence). J was trimmed by 5 bases and V by 6 bases; bases with no gene match: 9. CDR3: CASSSRDSDTEAFF. Here the CDR3 DNA reads TGTGCCAGCAGTTCCCGGGACAGTGATACTGAAGCTTTCTTT.

J is TRBJ1-5 and V is TRBV4-1; no definite D call. V dropped 0 bases and J dropped 0 bases, with 12 bases sitting between them. CDR1 and CDR2 from the germline V gene are MGHRA and YSYEKL. The CDR3 totals 17 residues. The CDR3 sequence is CASSQEFGRLSNQPQHF. DNA for the CDR3: TGCGCCAGCAGCCAAGAATTTGGCAGGCTTAGCAATCAGCCCCAGCATTTT.

The chain links TRBV7-3 to TRBJ2-3; no clear D. This CDR3 contains 16 residues. V lost 1 base and J 6 bases, leaving 17 bases between the germline ends. Germline CDR1 reads SGHTA; CDR2 reads FQGTGA. The CDR3, as DNA: TGTGCCAGCAGCTTAATCGTCACAGTCAATAGGGATACGCAGTATTTT. Its protein product is CASSLIVTVNRDTQYF. The entire variable domain, with the rest obtained from reference TRBV7-3 and TRBJ2-3, is as follows: GAGVSQTPSNKVTEKGKYVELRCDPISGHTALYWYRQSLGQGPEFLIYFQGTGAADDSGLPNDRFFAVRPEGSVSTLKIQRTERGDSAVYLCASSLIVTVNRDTQYFGPGTRLTVL.

This clone was counted only a few times. The CDR3 nucleotides are TGTGCCAGCAGACAGACGCCACGGGGGACTGAAGCTTTCTTT. Its protein product is CASRQTPRGTEAFF. V usage is TRBV28 and J usage is TRBJ1-1; a weak D match, TRBD1 (5 bases). Germline V CDR1 and CDR2: MDHEN, SYDVKM. There are 14 residues in the CDR3. Trimming cost V 6 bases and J 5 bases, with 16 bases left between them.

V gene TRBV10-1 combines with J gene TRBJ2-2; D call uncertain. The CDR3 spans 15 residues. Per the germline V gene, CDR1 is WNHNN and CDR2 is SYGVQD (reference sequence). Trimming took 3 bases from V and 4 from J, leaving 12 bases between them. DNA for the CDR3: TGCGCCAGCAGTGAATTACCCCCGAGCACCGGGGAGCTGTTTTTT. It specifies CASSELPPSTGELFF.

This clone was recorded once. V is TRBV5-1 and J is TRBJ2-1; 13 bases align to TRBD2. Losses at the gene ends were 5 bases for V and 10 bases for J; bases not matched to a gene: 6. CDR3 length: 14 residues. CDR1 and CDR2 (germline): SGHRS, YFSETQ. The CDR3 loop is CASRRTSGSTEQFF. CDR3 sequence (DNA): TGCGCCAGCAGGAGGACTAGCGGGAGTACGGAGCAGTTCTTC.

The chain links TRBV7-8 to TRBJ1-1; 8 bases are a match to TRBD1. The CDR3 runs to 14 residues. Germline CDR1 reads SGHVS; CDR2 reads FQNEAQ. Trimming cost V 8 bases and J 1 base; bases outside gene matches: 6. The CDR3 region has the DNA TGTGCCAGCGTCGACAGGGGTAGGAACACTGAAGCTTTCTTT. This gives the protein CASVDRGRNTEAFF.

The CDR3 is CSVTRDSQTQYF. The CDR3, as DNA: TGCAGCGTGACACGGGACAGCCAGACCCAGTACTTC. This chain connects TRBV29-1 to TRBJ2-5; 7 bases map to TRBD1. Germline V gene lookup returns CDR1 SQVTM and CDR2 ANQGSEA. This CDR3 has 12 amino acids. The trim removed 6 bases at V and 6 bases at J, leaving 7 bases unmatched.

The chain uses TRBV5-6 and TRBJ2-3, with 8 bases matching TRBD2. Per the germline V gene, CDR1 is SGHDT and CDR2 is YYEEEE. Losses at the gene ends were 0 bases for V and 1 base for J; bases not matched to a gene: 1. The CDR3 runs to 15 residues. This chain's CDR3 is CASSLVTSGTDTQYF. For the CDR3, the DNA is TGTGCCAGCAGCTTGGTGACTAGCGGCACAGATACGCAGTATTTT.

The gene calls are TRBV28 and TRBJ2-6, with unresolved D. V lost 6 bases to trimming and J lost 1 base, with 7 bases between them. The germline gives CDR1 MDHEN, CDR2 SYDVKM. This CDR3 has 14 amino acids. CDR3 protein: CASRRLSGANVLTF. The CDR3 DNA follows: TGTGCCAGCAGGAGACTGTCTGGGGCCAACGTCCTGACTTTC.

The chain employs TRBV30 and TRBJ2-3; D uncertain. The germline V and J ends were trimmed by 1 base and 3 bases, with 5 bases remaining between them. The germline V gene encodes CDR1 GTSNPN and CDR2 SVGIG (reference sequence). CDR3 length: 12 amino acids. DNA of the CDR3: TGTGCCTGGAGTGAACTTACAGATACGCAGTATTTT. Residues: CAWSELTDTQYF.

The V call is TRBV10-1, the J call TRBJ1-1; no definite D call. Trimming took 6 bases from V and 10 from J, leaving 18 bases between them. The germline gives CDR1 WNHNN, CDR2 SYGVQD (reference sequence). The CDR3 has 13 residues. The CDR3 region is CASRDPGSVGAFF. As DNA, the CDR3 is TGCGCCAGCAGAGACCCCGGGAGCGTGGGAGCTTTCTTT.

The V call is TRBV28, the J call TRBJ1-1, with TRBD1 identical over 9 bases. The junction had 6 bases not matched to a gene; V was cut back by 7 bases and J by 6 bases. The CDR3 is 13 amino acids. Germline-derived CDR1 and CDR2 are MDHEN and SYDVKM. As DNA, the CDR3 is TGTGCCAGCACCTTCCGGGACAGGGCTGAAGCTTTCTTT. Translation: CASTFRDRAEAFF.

This chain links TRBV18 with TRBJ1-1; D may be TRBD1 (6 bases). The germline V gene encodes CDR1 KGHSH and CDR2 LQKENI. This CDR3 comprises 15 residues. V dropped 4 bases and J dropped 2 bases, with 14 bases sitting between them. The CDR3 bases are TGTGCCAGCTCACAGAAACAGGGCGGCAACACTGAAGCTTTCTTT. This gives the protein CASSQKQGGNTEAFF. The variable domain in full, with the rest retrieved from reference TRBV18 and TRBJ1-1, is NAGVMQNPRHLVRRRGQEARLRCSPMKGHSHVYWYRQLPEEGLKFMVYLQKENIIDESGMPKERFSAEFPKEGPSILRIQQVVRGDSAAYFCASSQKQGGNTEAFFGQGTRLTVV.

The rearrangement links TRBV9 to TRBJ2-7, with TRBD2 matching over 10 bases. Germline V gene lookup returns CDR1 SGDLS and CDR2 YYNGEE. This CDR3 comprises 16 residues. Trimming cost V 0 bases and J 4 bases; bases outside gene matches: 7. The CDR3 sequence: CASSVAASGSPYEQYF. DNA of the CDR3: TGTGCCAGCAGCGTAGCGGCTAGCGGGAGCCCATACGAGCAGTACTTC.